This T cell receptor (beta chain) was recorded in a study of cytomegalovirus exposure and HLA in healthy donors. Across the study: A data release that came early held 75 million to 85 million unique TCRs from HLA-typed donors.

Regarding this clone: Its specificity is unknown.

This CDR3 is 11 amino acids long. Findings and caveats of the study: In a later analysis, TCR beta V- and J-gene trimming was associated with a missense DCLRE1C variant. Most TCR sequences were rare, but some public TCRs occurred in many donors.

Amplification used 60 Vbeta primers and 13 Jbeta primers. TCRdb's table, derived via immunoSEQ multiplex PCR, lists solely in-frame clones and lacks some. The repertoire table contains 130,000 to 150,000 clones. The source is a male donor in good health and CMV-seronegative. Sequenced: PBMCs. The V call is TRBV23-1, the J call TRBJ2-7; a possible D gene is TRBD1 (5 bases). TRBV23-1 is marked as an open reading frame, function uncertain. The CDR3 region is CRVGQAGEQYF. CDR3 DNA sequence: TGCCGGGTGGGGCAAGCTGGCGAGCAGTACTTC.